Listed here are 22 T cell receptor beta chains from one sample, sequenced in a study of blood T cell repertoires in COVID-19. Measured with immunoSEQ multiplex PCR; TCRdb has only the in-frame clones, and not every one. The data show some 75,000 clones, more than 70% seen once. Sequenced input: peripheral blood. The receptor source for this set is a man in his 70s with active or convalescent COVID-19.

The chain links TRBV7-8 to TRBJ2-5, with D unresolved. Trimming removed 5 bases from V and 7 bases from J, with 14 bases in between. Germline V gene data show CDR1 as SGHVS and CDR2 as FQNEAQ. This CDR3 has 13 amino acids. CDR3 in DNA: TGTGCCAGCAGCCGAAACCTAGAAGGGACCCAGTACTTC. Its translation is CASSRNLEGTQYF.

V gene TRBV7-6 combines with J gene TRBJ1-4, with 9 nucleotides matching TRBD1. Germline CDR1 reads SGHVS; CDR2 reads FNYEAQ. J lost 5 bases, V lost 1 base, and 5 bases had no gene match. The length of the CDR3 is 16 residues. CDR3 nucleotides: TGTGCCAGCAGCTTAGGATCGACAGGGGGAAATGAAAAACTGTTTTTT. Protein product: CASSLGSTGGNEKLFF.

V gene TRBV19 combines with J gene TRBJ2-1; D remains unclear. The germline CDR1 and CDR2 sequences are LNHDA and SQIVND (reference sequence). V was trimmed by 1 base and J by 3 bases, leaving 7 bases between them. CDR3 length equals 14 residues. CDR3 amino acids: CASSIGGHYNEQFF. The CDR3 region has the DNA TGTGCCAGTAGTATAGGTGGGCACTACAATGAGCAGTTCTTC.

The chain is built from TRBV5-5 and TRBJ2-5, with TRBD2 identical over 8 bases. Germline loops: CDR1 SGHKS, CDR2 YYEKEE (reference sequence). This CDR3 is built from 16 residues. The trim removed 0 bases at V and 5 bases at J, leaving 9 bases unmatched. For the CDR3, the DNA is TGTGCCAGCAGCTTGGATGGGTCGGGAGGGTATGAGACCCAGTACTTC. Translation: CASSLDGSGGYETQYF.

The chain joins TRBV24-1 to TRBJ2-1; 10 bases match TRBD1. The CDR3 extends over 15 amino acids. Trimming took 7 bases from V and 9 from J; bases not matched to a gene: 11. Germline V CDR1 and CDR2: KGHDR, SFDVKD. The CDR3 nucleotides are TGTGCCACCAGGGGGACAGGGGCCCCCAACACTGAGCAGTTCTTC. It yields the protein CATRGTGAPNTEQFF.

This chain links TRBV5-1 with TRBJ2-7; D might be TRBD2 (5 bases). V was cut by 0 bases and J by 3 bases, with 10 bases left in between. CDR3 length: 14 amino acids. CDR1 is SGHRS, CDR2 YFSETQ, per germline. CDR3 sequence (DNA): TGCGCCAGCAGCTTGGAGAGGGCCCTCTACGAGCAGTACTTC. Translated: CASSLERALYEQYF.

The chain links TRBV5-1 to TRBJ1-1, with 9 nucleotides matching TRBD1. Germline loops: CDR1 SGHRS, CDR2 YFSETQ. This CDR3 is built from 14 residues. The trim removed 0 bases at V and 11 bases at J, leaving 8 bases unmatched. CDR3 sequence: CASSLAGQGRYAFF. CDR3 in DNA: TGCGCCAGCAGCTTGGCCGGACAGGGGAGGTACGCTTTCTTT.

The chain employs TRBV28 and TRBJ2-7; maybe TRBD1 (7 bases). Per germline, CDR1 MDHEN and CDR2 SYDVKM. Trimming removed 6 bases at V and 3 bases at J, with 21 bases between. CDR3 length equals 16 residues. The CDR3 protein is CASSRFRGDKGYEQYF. Here the CDR3 DNA reads TGTGCCAGCAGCCGATTCAGGGGGGATAAAGGCTACGAGCAGTACTTC.

CDR3 DNA: TGTGCCAGCAGCCAAGGGCGGGGGGCGGCAGATACGCAGTATTTT. This translates into CASSQGRGAADTQYF. J is TRBJ2-3 and V is TRBV3-1 (or the pseudogene TRBV3-2); 8 nucleotides agree with TRBD2. This CDR3 region has 15 residues. V lost 1 base to trimming and J lost 4 bases; unmatched junction nucleotides: 4. Germline assignment: CDR1 LGHDT and CDR2 YNNKEL (reference sequence).

The chain joins TRBV10-1 to TRBJ2-1, with TRBD2 identical over 8 bases. This CDR3 region has 15 residues. Germline CDR1 and CDR2: WNHNN and SYGVQD (reference sequence). Trimming removed 2 bases from V and 13 bases from J; junction bases left unmatched: 13. The CDR3 nucleotides are TGCGCCAGCAGTGAGGGGGGAGCGGGGGCCTCTCGACAGTTCTTC. Translated, it gives CASSEGGAGASRQFF.

The rearrangement joins TRBV3-1 (or the pseudogene TRBV3-2) to TRBJ1-2; 7 bases are a match to TRBD1. The CDR3 has 14 residues. V dropped 4 bases and J dropped 0; count of bases not matched to a gene: 2. Germline lookup yields CDR1 LGHDT and CDR2 YNNKEL (reference sequence). The CDR3 sequence is CASSPGTANYGYTF. CDR3 nucleotides: TGTGCCAGCAGCCCCGGGACAGCTAACTATGGCTACACCTTC.

The V gene is TRBV29-1, the J gene TRBJ2-1; a possible D gene is TRBD2 (6 bases). CDR1 and CDR2 from the germline V gene are SQVTM and ANQGSEA. V was cut by 6 bases and J by 8 bases, with 17 bases left in between. This CDR3 comprises 13 residues. CDR3 protein: CSVAAVSGHEQFF. The CDR3 DNA reads TGCAGCGTGGCCGCCGTTAGCGGCCATGAGCAGTTCTTC.

This chain links TRBV11-2 with TRBJ2-1, with a possible D match to TRBD2 (6 bases). V was clipped by 5 bases and J by 8 bases, with 22 bases between them. This CDR3 contains 16 residues. Germline CDR1 is SGHAT and CDR2 is FQNNGV. CDR3 amino acids: CASSPRLDSAVDEQFF. CDR3 in DNA: TGTGCCAGCAGCCCCAGACTAGATTCAGCCGTCGATGAGCAGTTCTTC.

J is TRBJ2-3 and V is TRBV3-1 (or the pseudogene TRBV3-2), with D hard to call. The CDR3 length is 14 residues. Germline CDR1 and CDR2: LGHDT and YNNKEL (reference sequence). The V end lost 4 bases, the J end lost 6 bases, and 14 bases lay between the germline ends. In DNA, the CDR3 is TGTGCCAGCAGCCCCCGACTGCGTGGCGATACGCAGTATTTT. It translates to CASSPRLRGDTQYF.

This clone was detected only once. This chain joins TRBV18 and TRBJ1-2; D not certain. The CDR3 sequence is 15 residues long. Germline CDR1 is KGHSH and CDR2 is LQKENI. Trimming took 0 bases from V and 3 from J, leaving 11 bases between them. The CDR3 reads CASSPPSPEDYGYTF. DNA for the CDR3: TGTGCCAGCTCACCACCCTCACCGGAGGACTATGGCTACACCTTC.

The V and J genes are TRBV9 and TRBJ2-3; no reliable D call. From germline, CDR1 is SGDLS and CDR2 YYNGEE. This CDR3 region has 13 residues. Trimming pared 4 bases from V and 1 base from J, leaving 7 bases between. CDR3 amino acids: CASSLQGTDTQYF. Here the CDR3 DNA reads TGTGCCAGCAGCCTGCAGGGCACAGATACGCAGTATTTT.

Only one count was recorded for this clone. The chain couples TRBV12-3 or TRBV12-4 to TRBJ1-6, with D tentatively TRBD1 (5 bases). This CDR3 region has 13 residues. V lost 6 bases and J 2 bases, leaving 5 bases between the germline ends. Here the CDR3 DNA reads TGTGCCAGCAGGGACACCTATAATTCACCCCTCCACTTT. This sequence encodes CASRDTYNSPLHF.

V usage is TRBV6-6 and J usage is TRBJ2-1; TRBD2 aligns across 7 bases. The CDR3 extends over 16 amino acids. Germline V lookup: CDR1 MNHNY, CDR2 SVGAGI (reference sequence). After removal of 0 bases from V and 8 bases from J, the junction contained 10 bases not matched to a gene. The CDR3 spells CASSYSPSGLRDEQFF. DNA for the CDR3: TGTGCCAGCAGTTACTCTCCTAGCGGCCTTAGGGATGAGCAGTTCTTC.

The chain couples TRBV18 to TRBJ2-2; 8 bases align to TRBD1. Unmatched junction bases numbered 2, after V lost 4 bases and J lost 1 base. CDR3 size: 15 residues. The germline gives CDR1 KGHSH, CDR2 LQKENI. The CDR3 reads CASSLGTGNTGELFF. CDR3 bases: TGTGCCAGCTCACTCGGGACAGGGAACACCGGGGAGCTGTTTTTT.

The rearrangement uses TRBV5-6 and TRBJ2-1; D ambiguous. Germline CDR1 and CDR2: SGHDT and YYEEEE. The CDR3 consists of 15 residues. Trimming took off 7 bases at V and 5 bases at J, with 19 bases between the two ends. The CDR3 nucleotides are TGTGCCAGCGGCAATTATTACAAAAATAACAATGAGCAGTTCTTC. Translation gives CASGNYYKNNNEQFF.

For the CDR3, the DNA is TGTGCCAGCACCCCTCCCACAGATACGCAGTATTTT. Translating gives CASTPPTDTQYF. V and J are TRBV6-5 and TRBJ2-3; D is uncertain. The germline V and J ends were trimmed by 7 bases and 2 bases, with 7 bases remaining between them. This CDR3 region has 12 residues. Germline V gene data show CDR1 as MNHEY and CDR2 as SVGAGI.

This sequence joins TRBV7-8 and TRBJ1-2, with 8 bases matching TRBD1. Trimming removed 4 bases from V and 6 bases from J; junction bases left unmatched: 10. Germline V gene lookup returns CDR1 SGHVS and CDR2 FQNEAQ. The CDR3 extends over 15 amino acids. The CDR3 DNA follows: TGTGCCAGCAGCTCCTTACAAACAGGGGGAGATGGCTACACCTTC. Protein: CASSSLQTGGDGYTF.